This paragraph reports one T cell receptor (beta chain). Its target is unknown. Cultured CD4+ T cell DNA was sequenced using the Oncomine TCR Beta short-read assay. In TCRdb, the PCR reads were re-called with MiXCR into one record per CDR3 protein. The sample carries about 10,000 distinct CDR3 sequences, about a third recorded once. The entry originates in a study of vaccination and CD4 T cells after COVID-19. Treatment described: approximately 10-day PBMC culture with coronavirus spike peptide pools or control peptides (ViraFEST assay). Those CD4+ T cells from the unexposed donor predate the COVID-19 pandemic (2011-2018). After expanding antigen-specific T cells with peptide pools, ViraFEST sequenced their TCRs. Germline values: CDR1 LNHDA, CDR2 SQIVND (reference sequence). V lost 6 bases and J lost 6; bases outside the gene matches: 8. This CDR3 comprises 14 residues.

The clonotype comes from a human donor in good health. This rearrangement joins TRBV19 to TRBJ1-5; TRBD1 matches 7 bases. The sample taken for sequencing was CD4+ T cells from blood, cultured in vitro. CDR3 nucleotide sequence: TGTGCCAGTAGCTCGGCCAGGGGGAGTCAGCCCCAGCATTTT. Its protein product is CASSSARGSQPQHF.